One sample yielded the 26 T cell receptor beta chains listed below, sequenced in a study of PD-1 blockade in classical Hodgkin lymphoma. Every patient relapsed after autologous stem cell transplantation, and brentuximab vedotin exposure varied. Magnetic negative selection, applied to thawed PBMCs, was used to isolate the CD8+ T cells. Assay used: immunoSEQ multiplex PCR; TCRdb lists only in-frame clones, some missing. The sample comprises about 13,000 clones, roughly 84% of which are singletons, and roughly a quarter rests with the top ten. The material sequenced was CD8+ T cells from blood, taken at baseline. Receptor source: a human donor with classical Hodgkin lymphoma.

The genes are TRBV18 and TRBJ2-2; D is tentatively TRBD1 or TRBD2 (5 bases each). V gave up 6 bases and J gave up 5 bases, with 22 bases separating them. The germline gives CDR1 KGHSH, CDR2 LQKENI. The CDR3 totals 17 residues. The CDR3 loop is CASSQWGPRARTGELFF. In DNA, the CDR3 is TGTGCCAGCTCGCAATGGGGACCCCGAGCGAGGACCGGGGAGCTGTTTTTT.

This chain joins TRBV5-4 and TRBJ1-1, with no clear D. CDR3 size: 13 residues. Germline CDR1 is SGHNT and CDR2 is YYREEE (reference sequence). Trimming removed 0 bases from V and 0 bases from J, with 3 bases in between. Here the CDR3 reads CASSLELNTEAFF. The DNA of the CDR3 is TGTGCCAGCAGCTTGGAGCTGAACACTGAAGCTTTCTTT.

CDR3 sequence (DNA): TGTGCCACCAGCAGAGATGGACCCTCTGGAAACACCATATATTTT. This gives the protein CATSRDGPSGNTIYF. The chain joins TRBV15 to TRBJ1-3; D ambiguous. Germline lookup yields CDR1 LNHNV and CDR2 YYDKDF (reference sequence). This CDR3 has 15 residues. Deletions cut 0 bases from V and 0 bases from J, with 6 bases between.

The chain is built from TRBV9 and TRBJ2-1; TRBD2 matches at 7 bases. V trimming: 0 bases; J trimming: 6 bases; junction bases outside the gene matches: 6. The CDR3 covers 15 residues. Per the germline V gene, CDR1 is SGDLS and CDR2 is YYNGEE. CDR3 DNA: TGTGCCAGCAGCGTAGTGGGACTACGTCTCAATGAGCAGTTCTTC. Translating it yields CASSVVGLRLNEQFF.

The CDR3 DNA follows: TGTGCCACCAGCAGAGACCGAGAGCTGAACTATGGCTACACCTTC. Protein product: CATSRDRELNYGYTF. This chain uses TRBV15 with TRBJ1-2; no definite D call. CDR3 length equals 15 residues. V was shortened by 0 bases and J by 2 bases, with 10 bases between the two germline ends. Germline CDR1 and CDR2: LNHNV and YYDKDF (reference sequence). Complete variable domain (other parts from reference TRBV15 and TRBJ1-2): DAMVIQNPRYQVTQFGKPVTLSCSQTLNHNVMYWYQQKSSQAPKLLFHYYDKDFNNEADTPDNFQSRRPNTSFCFLDIRSPGLGDTAMYLCATSRDRELNYGYTFGSGTRLTVV.

This chain joins TRBV11-1 and TRBJ2-1; D is unresolved. CDR1 and CDR2 (germline): SGHAT, FQDESV (reference sequence). Deletions cut 1 base from V and 3 bases from J, with 7 bases between. This CDR3 region has 14 residues. CDR3 sequence (DNA): TGTGCCAGCAGCTTAGTATTTGGCTACAATGAGCAGTTCTTC. Encoded protein: CASSLVFGYNEQFF.

This sequence joins TRBV10-3 and TRBJ2-7, with TRBD1 as a possible D gene (5 bases). The germline CDR1 and CDR2 sequences are ENHRY and SYGVKD. With 0 bases removed from V and 0 bases from J, the gap between germline ends came to 9 bases. The CDR3 has 15 residues. The CDR3 nucleotides read TGTGCCATCAGTGAGTCATTAGGGGACTCCTACGAGCAGTACTTC. Translation gives CAISESLGDSYEQYF.

This clone was picked up a small number of times. The J gene is TRBJ2-1, the V gene TRBV19; a weak D match, TRBD2 (5 bases). Per germline, CDR1 LNHDA and CDR2 SQIVND (reference sequence). CDR3 length: 13 amino acids. V was pared by 7 bases and J by 7 bases, with 14 bases between. The CDR3 DNA follows: TGTGCCAGTACTCCCCCGGGGAGAAATGAGCAGTTCTTC. It is translated as CASTPPGRNEQFF. Full variable domain (missing parts from reference TRBV19 and TRBJ2-1): DGGITQSPKYLFRKEGQNVTLSCEQNLNHDAMYWYRQDPGQGLRLIYYSQIVNDFQKGDIAEGYSVSREKKESFPLTVTSAQKNPTAFYLCASTPPGRNEQFFGPGTRLTVL.

In DNA, the CDR3 is TGCGCCAGCAGCTTGGGACAGGGGAACAATGAGCAGTTCTTC. This sequence encodes CASSLGQGNNEQFF. The chain links TRBV5-1 to TRBJ2-1, with 8 nucleotides matching TRBD1. The germline V gene encodes CDR1 SGHRS and CDR2 YFSETQ. The CDR3 has 14 amino acids. J gave up 5 bases and V 0 bases, and 1 base lay outside the gene matches.

The chain carries TRBV30 and TRBJ1-4; D unclear. The CDR3 is 12 residues long. Looked up from germline, CDR1 is GTSNPN and CDR2 is SVGIG (reference sequence). Trimming took 4 bases from V and 7 from J, leaving 10 bases between them. The CDR3 region has the DNA TGTGCCTGGAAAGGTGGAATTGAAAAACTGTTTTTT. Amino acid sequence: CAWKGGIEKLFF.

The chain employs TRBV27 and TRBJ2-7; D perhaps matches TRBD1 (6 bases). CDR3 size: 13 residues. Per germline, CDR1 MNHEY and CDR2 SMNVEV (reference sequence). V was trimmed by 5 bases and J by 2 bases, leaving 10 bases between them. CDR3 protein: CASSIRDTYEQYF. CDR3 coding DNA: TGTGCCAGCAGTATCCGGGACACCTACGAGCAGTACTTC.

The J gene is TRBJ2-5, the V gene TRBV5-6; D tentatively reads TRBD1 or TRBD2 (6 bases each). Per germline, CDR1 SGHDT and CDR2 YYEEEE. CDR3 length equals 15 residues. The ends were cut back, 1 base at V and 4 bases at J, with 14 bases in the middle. CDR3 sequence (DNA): TGTGCCAGCAGCTTGACGGGGGCGGGCGGAGAGACCCAGTACTTC. This codes for CASSLTGAGGETQYF.

This chain uses TRBV23-1 with TRBJ1-3; D is unresolved. TRBV23-1 is classed as an ORF, of uncertain function. The CDR3 covers 14 residues. V gave up 4 bases and J gave up 1 base, with 8 bases separating them. CDR3 sequence (DNA): TGCGCCAGCAGTCTCGGAGGATCTGGAAACACCATATATTTT. Protein sequence: CASSLGGSGNTIYF.

This chain uses TRBV7-9 with TRBJ2-7; 7 bases line up with TRBD1. With V trimmed by 2 bases and J by 2 bases, 0 bases remained unmatched. The CDR3 consists of 13 residues. Germline V CDR1 and CDR2: SEHNR, FQNEAQ (reference sequence). The CDR3 DNA follows: TGTGCCAGCAGCTTAACAGGGGCCTACGAGCAGTACTTC. Translation gives CASSLTGAYEQYF. The full variable domain, rest sourced from reference TRBV7-9 and TRBJ2-7, is DTGVSQNPRHKITKRGQNVTFRCDPISEHNRLYWYRQTLGQGPEFLTYFQNEAQLEKSRLLSDRFSAERPKGSFSTLEIQRTEQGDSAMYLCASSLTGAYEQYFGPGTRLTVT.

This clone was detected only a few times. The V call is TRBV19, the J call TRBJ1-1; TRBD1 might be the D (5 bases). The CDR3 runs to 11 residues. Germline V gene data show CDR1 as LNHDA and CDR2 as SQIVND (reference sequence). Trimming shortened V by 9 bases and J by 5 bases, and 10 bases separated the two germline ends. The CDR3 DNA reads TGTGCCAGCTCCGGGGGGACTGAAGCTTTCTTT. This encodes CASSGGTEAFF. Drawing the rest from reference TRBV19 and TRBJ1-1, the complete variable domain is DGGITQSPKYLFRKEGQNVTLSCEQNLNHDAMYWYRQDPGQGLRLIYYSQIVNDFQKGDIAEGYSVSREKKESFPLTVTSAQKNPTAFYLCASSGGTEAFFGQGTRLTVV.

The genes are TRBV6-5 and TRBJ1-2, with 7 bases fitting TRBD1. V lost 5 bases to trimming and J lost 11 bases; unmatched junction nucleotides: 11. The CDR3 consists of 13 residues. In germline, CDR1 is MNHEY, CDR2 SVGAGI. CDR3 bases: TGTGCCAGCAGTGAGGGCAGGGGGGGATGGTACACCTTC. Protein product: CASSEGRGGWYTF.

The chain recombines TRBV18 with TRBJ2-7; D is ambiguous. Per germline, CDR1 KGHSH and CDR2 LQKENI. Trimming removed 3 bases from V and 0 bases from J, with 9 bases in between. The CDR3 totals 14 residues. The CDR3 sequence: CASSPGALSYEQYF. CDR3 sequence (DNA): TGTGCCAGCTCACCTGGTGCTCTCTCCTACGAGCAGTACTTC.

The chain uses TRBV1 and TRBJ1-4; the table's D call TRBD1 went unverified against the DNA. TRBV1 is a documented pseudogene. CDR3 size: 15 residues. DNA for the CDR3: TGCACCAGCAGCCTGAGGGGGCGCACTAATGAAAAACTGTTTTTT. Translating gives CTSSLRGRTNEKLFF.

By share, this clone counts as medium-sized. V gene TRBV6-5 combines with J gene TRBJ1-1; 7 nucleotides match TRBD1. The V segment lost 2 bases and the J segment 3 bases; nucleotides outside the gene matches: 6. The CDR3 spans 15 residues. Germline CDR1 is MNHEY and CDR2 is SVGAGI. This CDR3 is CASSYGPGGDTEAFF. The DNA of the CDR3 is TGTGCCAGCAGTTACGGCCCAGGGGGAGACACTGAAGCTTTCTTT.

The chain combines TRBV28 with TRBJ2-5, with D perhaps given as TRBD1 or TRBD2 (5 bases each). The J call may be mistaken, given a closer DNA end match to TRBJ2-7. This CDR3 spans 16 amino acids. Germline V CDR1 and CDR2: MDHEN, SYDVKM. CDR3 bases: TGTGCCAGCAGTTCCCGCCCCAGGCAGGGAGCCTACGAGCAGTACTTC. This encodes CASSSRPRQGAYEQYF.

This clone was counted a few times. V gene TRBV11-2 combines with J gene TRBJ1-2; 10 nucleotides match TRBD1. Germline V lookup: CDR1 SGHAT, CDR2 FQNNGV. V shed 3 bases and J 7 bases; nucleotides not matched to a gene: 2. The CDR3 consists of 13 residues. CDR3 in DNA: TGTGCCAGCAGCTTGGGGACAGGGGCTGGCTACACCTTC. It codes for CASSLGTGAGYTF.

A single count supports this clone. The CDR3 DNA reads as TGCGCCAGCAGCCAAGATGATAGTCTCAATCAGCCCCAGCATTTT. Amino acids: CASSQDDSLNQPQHF. This chain links TRBV4-3 with TRBJ1-5; D unclear. The CDR3 extends over 15 amino acids. Germline CDR1 is LGHNA and CDR2 is YSLEER. V dropped 0 bases and J dropped 3 bases, with 9 bases sitting between them.

The CDR3 sequence: CASRVNEKLFF. The CDR3 DNA sequence: TGTGCCAGCAGGGTTAATGAAAAACTGTTTTTT. The chain combines TRBV6-1 with TRBJ1-4; D is ambiguous. CDR3 length: 11 residues. In germline, CDR1 is MNHNS, CDR2 SASEGT. Trimming left V 6 bases short and J 4 bases short, with 3 bases between.

This clone has just a few counts. The CDR3 sequence is CASSLLRGPALGTPLHF. As DNA, the CDR3 is TGTGCCAGCAGTTTATTGAGGGGCCCCGCCCTTGGGACACCCCTCCACTTT. The chain links TRBV27 to TRBJ1-6, with D perhaps matching TRBD1 (5 bases). Trimming removed 1 base from V and 11 bases from J, with 21 bases in between. CDR1 MNHEY and CDR2 SMNVEV come from the germline V gene (reference sequence). CDR3 length: 17 amino acids.

The genes are TRBV9 and TRBJ2-1; 8 bases map to TRBD2. CDR1 and CDR2 (germline): SGDLS, YYNGEE. V shed 0 bases and J 7 bases; nucleotides not matched to a gene: 6. The CDR3 has 15 amino acids. CDR3 loop: CASSVDGGAWNEQFF. CDR3 DNA: TGTGCCAGCAGCGTAGACGGGGGGGCCTGGAATGAGCAGTTCTTC.

The chain is built from TRBV29-1 and TRBJ2-1; D gene unclear. Germline loops: CDR1 SQVTM, CDR2 ANQGSEA. Between the trimmed V and J ends, which lost 4 bases and 7 bases, there was a span of 8 bases. The CDR3 runs to 11 residues. CDR3 in amino acids: CSVADLNEQFF. The CDR3 bases are TGCAGCGTTGCCGATTTGAATGAGCAGTTCTTC.